This T cell receptor beta chain was sequenced for a study of diagnostic markers for celiac disease (dated by TCRdb to 2020 to 2021). Data came from an Illumina MiSeq. After the reads were reprocessed by TCRdb, one entry was made per CDR3 protein sequence, with no DNA. The sample's clone listing holds around 7,500 distinct CDR3 sequences. 5.5% to 7.5% of the sample comes from the top ten. CDR1 LGHNA and CDR2 YNFKEQ are derived from the germline V gene. Counted from cysteine to phenylalanine, this CDR3 has 20 amino acids. A DNA sequence was not provided. Its count unrecorded, this clonotype is medium-sized (0.01 to 0.1%) by frequency. Its antigen is still unknown.

The sequence is built from TRBV4-2 and TRBJ2-3; TCRdb proposes TRBD2, but this gene call is untestable without DNA. The clonotype originates from a human donor. This table probably holds off-target reads from a library built for another chain. The material sequenced was either unsorted cells or a sorted T cell fraction (not recorded which). The CDR3 loop reads CASSQDHRGSSGRRTDTQYF.